A selection of T cell receptor beta chains follows, all from one sample in a study of T cell responses to AZD1222 COVID-19 vaccine. The protocol was immunoSEQ multiplex PCR, while the TCRdb copy is restricted to in-frame clones and leaves out a portion. The sample has 85,000 to 100,000 clones, approximately 92% seen once. Sequenced here: peripheral blood, sampled on day 0 of AZD1222 vaccination. The origin of the receptors is an adult in good health. The CDR3 runs from the conserved cysteine through the conserved F or W. D genes are given only for firm matches. Only some rows state a clone size, as once, few, many or a class for expanded clones.

J gene: TRBJ2-1; D gene: NA; clone size: once; V gene: TRBV9; CDR3 protein: CASSVGVGSSYNEQFF; CDR3 DNA: TGTGCCAGCAGCGTAGGGGTGGGAAGCTCCTACAATGAGCAGTTCTTC
J gene: TRBJ2-7; D gene: NA; clone size: NA; V gene: TRBV27; CDR3 protein: CASAGIGNYEQYF; CDR3 DNA: TGTGCCAGCGCAGGGATTGGAAACTACGAGCAGTACTTC
J gene: TRBJ1-3; D gene: TRBD1; clone size: NA; V gene: TRBV11-2; CDR3 protein: CASSWGQSSGNTIYF; CDR3 DNA: TGTGCCAGCAGCTGGGGACAGTCCTCTGGAAACACCATATATTTT
J gene: TRBJ2-1; D gene: NA; clone size: NA; V gene: TRBV14; CDR3 protein: CASSPREFSYNEQFF; CDR3 DNA: TGTGCCAGCAGCCCCCGGGAGTTTTCCTACAATGAGCAGTTCTTC
J gene: TRBJ2-5; D gene: NA; clone size: NA; V gene: TRBV6-5; CDR3 protein: CASTTGQGLLETQYF; CDR3 DNA: TGTGCCAGCACCACAGGCCAGGGGTTACTAGAGACCCAGTACTTC
J gene: TRBJ1-5; D gene: NA; clone size: NA; V gene: TRBV9; CDR3 protein: CASTERGYQPQHF; CDR3 DNA: TGTGCCAGCACCGAACGGGGTTATCAGCCCCAGCATTTT
J gene: TRBJ2-7; D gene: NA; clone size: NA; V gene: TRBV9; CDR3 protein: CASSLDLYEQYF; CDR3 DNA: TGTGCCAGCAGCTTAGACCTCTACGAGCAGTACTTC
J gene: TRBJ1-1; D gene: NA; clone size: NA; V gene: TRBV19; CDR3 protein: CASSIFGTEAFF; CDR3 DNA: TGTGCCAGTAGTATTTTCGGCACTGAAGCTTTCTTT
J gene: TRBJ1-2; D gene: TRBD1; clone size: NA; V gene: TRBV18; CDR3 protein: CASSRQGYGYTF; CDR3 DNA: TGTGCCAGCTCACGACAGGGTTATGGCTACACCTTC
J gene: TRBJ2-3; D gene: TRBD1; clone size: NA; V gene: TRBV5-1; CDR3 protein: CASSSDPGGTDTQYF; CDR3 DNA: TGCGCCAGCAGCTCCGATCCAGGGGGAACAGATACGCAGTATTTT
J gene: TRBJ2-1; D gene: NA; clone size: few; V gene: TRBV21-1; CDR3 protein: CASSKGGTSGTSYNEQFF; CDR3 DNA: TGTGCCAGCAGCAAAGGGGGGACTAGCGGGACTTCCTACAATGAGCAGTTCTTC
J gene: TRBJ1-1; D gene: TRBD1; clone size: NA; V gene: TRBV29-1; CDR3 protein: CSVAPRQGAEAFF; CDR3 DNA: TGCAGCGTTGCGCCTCGACAGGGAGCTGAAGCTTTCTTT
J gene: TRBJ2-1; D gene: NA; clone size: NA; V gene: TRBV2; CDR3 protein: CASRAMGQGEQFF; CDR3 DNA: TGTGCCAGCAGGGCGATGGGTCAAGGTGAGCAGTTCTTC
J gene: TRBJ2-2; D gene: NA; clone size: once; V gene: TRBV5-1; CDR3 protein: CASSLAGNTGELFF; CDR3 DNA: TGCGCCAGCAGCTTGGCAGGCAACACCGGGGAGCTGTTTTTT
J gene: TRBJ2-5; D gene: NA; clone size: NA; V gene: TRBV19; CDR3 protein: CASSSGTEKTQYF; CDR3 DNA: TGTGCCAGTAGTTCCGGGACGGAAAAGACCCAGTACTTC
J gene: TRBJ1-5; D gene: TRBD1; clone size: NA; V gene: TRBV6-5; CDR3 protein: CASSQGTGVVQPQHF; CDR3 DNA: TGTGCCAGCAGCCAAGGGACAGGTGTGGTTCAGCCCCAGCATTTT
J gene: TRBJ2-1; D gene: NA; clone size: NA; V gene: TRBV11-3; CDR3 protein: CASSLDSRDNEQFF; CDR3 DNA: TGTGCCAGCAGCTTAGATTCCAGGGACAATGAGCAGTTCTTC
J gene: TRBJ1-4; D gene: NA; clone size: NA; V gene: TRBV18; CDR3 protein: CASSPQLGQPTNEKLFF; CDR3 DNA: TGTGCCAGCTCACCTCAACTCGGACAGCCAACTAATGAAAAACTGTTTTTT
J gene: TRBJ2-5; D gene: TRBD2; clone size: once; V gene: TRBV11-3; CDR3 protein: CASSDVRAGVNQETQYF; CDR3 DNA: TGTGCCAGCAGTGACGTTAGGGCGGGGGTGAACCAAGAGACCCAGTACTTC
J gene: TRBJ2-2; D gene: NA; clone size: NA; V gene: TRBV7-9; CDR3 protein: CASSFGGSENTGELFF; CDR3 DNA: TGTGCCAGCAGCTTCGGAGGCAGCGAGAACACCGGGGAGCTGTTTTTT
J gene: TRBJ1-3; D gene: TRBD1; clone size: once; V gene: TRBV18; CDR3 protein: CASSPPNPGQSSGNTIYF; CDR3 DNA: TGTGCCAGCTCACCGCCTAATCCGGGACAGAGCTCTGGAAACACCATATATTTT
J gene: TRBJ1-4; D gene: NA; clone size: NA; V gene: TRBV15; CDR3 protein: CATSRDSRINEKLFF; CDR3 DNA: TGTGCCACCAGCAGAGATTCGAGGATTAATGAAAAACTGTTTTTT
J gene: TRBJ2-7; D gene: NA; clone size: few; V gene: TRBV5-1; CDR3 protein: CASIIAWGAYEQYF; CDR3 DNA: TGCGCCAGCATAATAGCCTGGGGGGCCTACGAGCAGTACTTC
J gene: TRBJ1-5; D gene: NA; clone size: NA; V gene: TRBV27; CDR3 protein: CASSLSGRVNQPQHF; CDR3 DNA: TGTGCCAGCAGTTTATCGGGCAGGGTCAATCAGCCCCAGCATTTT
J gene: TRBJ2-7; D gene: TRBD2; clone size: NA; V gene: TRBV7-9; CDR3 protein: CASSLAEYYEQYF; CDR3 DNA: TGTGCCAGCAGCCTAGCGGAATACTACGAGCAGTACTTC